This TCR beta chain was sequenced during a study of spatial heterogeneity in lung cancer. Overall study context: Untreated early-stage non-small cell lung cancer patients, approximately 76 in total, were the donors. Raw reads contained each unique TCR and UMI combination more than ten times on average. Fewer alpha-chain than beta-chain sequences were consistently detected.

TCRdb processed the 5' RACE reads anew with MiXCR; each CDR3 protein has one entry. The sample contains fewer than 30,000 distinct CDR3 sequences, around 5.9% of which appear only once. Concerning this clonotype: No antigen is known for it.

The time point here: blood at routine non-recurrence follow-up after resection. The input material, whole RNA from tumor, nontumor lung or frozen PBMC, was sequenced unsorted. The study, taken as a whole, reports: Blood showed ubiquitous tumor TCRs more often at resection than at routine follow-up.

Sequenced here: PBMCs, sampled at follow-up. The clonotype originates from a male donor with early-stage non-small cell lung cancer.

In nucleotides, the CDR3 is TGTGCCACCAGCAGACCACCGGGTACCGGGGCTTTCTTT. Residues: CATSRPPGTGAFF. The V call is TRBV15, the J call TRBJ1-1; D is uncertain. CDR3 size: 13 residues. Germline V gives CDR1 LNHNV, CDR2 YYDKDF (reference sequence). Trimming removed 2 bases at V and 11 bases at J, with 15 bases between. Drawing the rest from reference TRBV15 and TRBJ1-1, the complete variable domain is DAMVIQNPRYQVTQFGKPVTLSCSQTLNHNVMYWYQQKSSQAPKLLFHYYDKDFNNEADTPDNFQSRRPNTSFCFLDIRSPGLGDTAMYLCATSRPPGTGAFFGQGTRLTVV.